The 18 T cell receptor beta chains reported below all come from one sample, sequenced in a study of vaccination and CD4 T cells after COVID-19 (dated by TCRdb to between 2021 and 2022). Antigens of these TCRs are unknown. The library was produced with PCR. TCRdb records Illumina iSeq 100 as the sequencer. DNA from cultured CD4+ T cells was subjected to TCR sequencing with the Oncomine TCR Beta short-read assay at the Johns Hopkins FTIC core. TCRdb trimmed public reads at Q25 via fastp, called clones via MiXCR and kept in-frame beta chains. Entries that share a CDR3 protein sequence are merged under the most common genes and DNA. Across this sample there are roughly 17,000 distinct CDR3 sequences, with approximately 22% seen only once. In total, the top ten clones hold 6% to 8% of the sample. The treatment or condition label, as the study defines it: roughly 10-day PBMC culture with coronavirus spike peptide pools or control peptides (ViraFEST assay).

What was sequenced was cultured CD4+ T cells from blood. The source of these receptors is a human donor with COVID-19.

This CDR3 reads CSVVMQVGETQYF. The CDR3 region has the DNA TGCAGCGTTGTAATGCAGGTAGGAGAGACCCAGTACTTC. V is TRBV29-1 and J is TRBJ2-5; D is unresolved. The V end was cut by 4 bases, the J end by 4 bases, with 13 bases between. Germline CDR1 and CDR2: SQVTM and ANQGSEA. The CDR3 is 13 residues long.

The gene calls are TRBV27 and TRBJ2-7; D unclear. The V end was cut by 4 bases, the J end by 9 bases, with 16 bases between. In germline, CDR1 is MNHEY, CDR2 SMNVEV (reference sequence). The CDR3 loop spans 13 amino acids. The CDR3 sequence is CASSSGPAIAQYF. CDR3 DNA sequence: TGTGCCAGCAGTTCGGGCCCTGCTATTGCGCAGTACTTC.

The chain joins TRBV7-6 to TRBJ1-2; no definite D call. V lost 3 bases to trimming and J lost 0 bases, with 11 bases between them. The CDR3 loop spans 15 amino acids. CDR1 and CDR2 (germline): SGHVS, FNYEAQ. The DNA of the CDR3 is TGTGCCAGCAGCTTGAGAGGAGGTGCTAACTATGGCTACACCTTC. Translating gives CASSLRGGANYGYTF.

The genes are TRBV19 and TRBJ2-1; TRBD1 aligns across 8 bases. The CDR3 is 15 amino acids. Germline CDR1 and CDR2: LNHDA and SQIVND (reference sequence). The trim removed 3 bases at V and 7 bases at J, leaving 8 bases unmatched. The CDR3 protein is CASSIMTGVGNEQFF. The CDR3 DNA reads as TGTGCCAGTAGTATTATGACAGGGGTAGGTAATGAGCAGTTCTTC.

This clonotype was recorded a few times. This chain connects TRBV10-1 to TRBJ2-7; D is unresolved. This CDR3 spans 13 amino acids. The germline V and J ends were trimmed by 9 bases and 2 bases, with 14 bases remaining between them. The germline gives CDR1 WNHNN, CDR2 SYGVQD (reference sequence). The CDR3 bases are TGCGCCAGGTTGAGCGACACTCCCTACGAGCAGTACTTC. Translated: CARLSDTPYEQYF.

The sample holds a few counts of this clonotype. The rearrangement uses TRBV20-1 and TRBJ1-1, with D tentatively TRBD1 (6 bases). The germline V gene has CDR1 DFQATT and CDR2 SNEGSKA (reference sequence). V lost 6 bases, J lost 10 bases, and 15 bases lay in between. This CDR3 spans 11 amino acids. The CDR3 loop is CSAGGAAGAFF. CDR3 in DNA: TGCAGTGCCGGGGGCGCTGCGGGAGCTTTCTTT.

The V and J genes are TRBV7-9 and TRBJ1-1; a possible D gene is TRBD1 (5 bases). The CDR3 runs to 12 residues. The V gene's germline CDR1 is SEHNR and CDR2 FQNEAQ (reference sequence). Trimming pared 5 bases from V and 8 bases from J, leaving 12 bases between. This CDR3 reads CASSRDVPEAFF. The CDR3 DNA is TGTGCCAGCAGCCGGGACGTCCCCGAAGCTTTCTTT.

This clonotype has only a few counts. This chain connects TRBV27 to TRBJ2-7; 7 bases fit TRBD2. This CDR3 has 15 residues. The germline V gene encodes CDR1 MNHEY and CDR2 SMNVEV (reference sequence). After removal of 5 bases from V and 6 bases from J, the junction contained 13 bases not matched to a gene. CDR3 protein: CASSPSWEGISEQYF. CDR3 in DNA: TGTGCCAGCAGTCCTAGCTGGGAGGGGATCTCCGAGCAGTACTTC.

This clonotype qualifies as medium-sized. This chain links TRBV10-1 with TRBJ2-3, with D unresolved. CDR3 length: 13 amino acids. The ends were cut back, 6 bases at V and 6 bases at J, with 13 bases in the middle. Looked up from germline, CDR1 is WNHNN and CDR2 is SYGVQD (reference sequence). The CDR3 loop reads CASRRLVEDTQYF. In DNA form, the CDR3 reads TGCGCCAGCAGAAGGCTAGTGGAGGATACGCAGTATTTT.

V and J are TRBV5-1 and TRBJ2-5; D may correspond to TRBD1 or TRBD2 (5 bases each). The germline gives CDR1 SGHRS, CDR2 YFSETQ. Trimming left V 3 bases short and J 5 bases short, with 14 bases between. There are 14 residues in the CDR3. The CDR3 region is CASSWGRGSETQYF. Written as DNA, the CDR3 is TGCGCCAGCAGCTGGGGACGGGGCAGCGAGACCCAGTACTTC.

In nucleotides, the CDR3 is TGTGCCAGTAGTCACCAACAGGGTAATCAGCCCCAGCATTTT. This gives the protein CASSHQQGNQPQHF. This chain joins TRBV19 and TRBJ1-5, with a tentative D call TRBD1 (6 bases). Per germline, CDR1 LNHDA and CDR2 SQIVND (reference sequence). The CDR3 has 14 amino acids. Trimming pared 5 bases from V and 4 bases from J, leaving 12 bases between.

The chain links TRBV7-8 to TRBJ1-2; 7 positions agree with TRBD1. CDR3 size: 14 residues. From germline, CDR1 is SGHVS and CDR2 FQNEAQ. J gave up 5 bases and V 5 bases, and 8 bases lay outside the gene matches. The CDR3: CASSAGTALYGYTF. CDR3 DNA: TGTGCCAGCAGCGCCGGGACAGCCCTTTATGGCTACACCTTC.

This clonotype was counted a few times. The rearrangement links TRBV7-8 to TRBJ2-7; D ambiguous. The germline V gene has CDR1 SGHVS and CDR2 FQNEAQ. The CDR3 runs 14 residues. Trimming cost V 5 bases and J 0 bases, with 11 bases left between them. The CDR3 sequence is CASSRGRSSYEQYF. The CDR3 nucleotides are TGTGCCAGCAGCCGCGGACGGAGCTCCTACGAGCAGTACTTC. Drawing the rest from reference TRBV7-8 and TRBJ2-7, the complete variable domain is GAGVSQSPRYKVAKRGQDVALRCDPISGHVSLFWYQQALGQGPEFLTYFQNEAQLDKSGLPSDRFFAERPEGSVSTLKIQRTQQEDSAVYLCASSRGRSSYEQYFGPGTRLTVT.

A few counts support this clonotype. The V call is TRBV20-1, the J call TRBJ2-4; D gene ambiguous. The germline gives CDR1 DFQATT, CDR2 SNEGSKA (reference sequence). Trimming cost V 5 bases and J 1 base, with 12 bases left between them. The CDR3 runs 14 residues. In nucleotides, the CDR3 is TGCAGTGCTGCCCCTCCCGTGGCCAAAAACATTCAGTACTTC. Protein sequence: CSAAPPVAKNIQYF.

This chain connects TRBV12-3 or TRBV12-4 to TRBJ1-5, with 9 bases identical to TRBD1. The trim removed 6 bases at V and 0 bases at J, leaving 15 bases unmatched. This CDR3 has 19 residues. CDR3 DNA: TGTGCCAGCAGGCTATCTATGGGACAGGGCTACTATAGCAATCAGCCCCAGCATTTT. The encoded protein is CASRLSMGQGYYSNQPQHF.

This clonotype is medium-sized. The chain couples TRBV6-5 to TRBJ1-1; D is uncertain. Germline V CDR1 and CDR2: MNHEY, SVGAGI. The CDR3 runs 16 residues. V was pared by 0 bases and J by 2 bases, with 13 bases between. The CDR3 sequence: CASSYSSVEENTEAFF. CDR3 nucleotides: TGTGCCAGCAGTTACTCCAGCGTTGAAGAAAACACTGAAGCTTTCTTT.

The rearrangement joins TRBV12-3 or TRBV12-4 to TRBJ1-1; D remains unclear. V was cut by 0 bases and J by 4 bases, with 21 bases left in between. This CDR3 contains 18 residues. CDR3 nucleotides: TGTGCCAGCAGTTTAGCGCTTTTAAGGCGTCAAGAAGGCACTGAAGCTTTCTTT. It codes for CASSLALLRRQEGTEAFF.

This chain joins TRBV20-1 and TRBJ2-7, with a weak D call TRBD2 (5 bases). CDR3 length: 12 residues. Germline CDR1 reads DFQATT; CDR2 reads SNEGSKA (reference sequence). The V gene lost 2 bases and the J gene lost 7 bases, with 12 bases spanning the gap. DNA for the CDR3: TGCAGTGCTAGACCCGGACTGGGAGAGCAGTACTTC. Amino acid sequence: CSARPGLGEQYF.